A single sample gave rise to the 32 T cell receptor beta chains below, sequenced in a study of blood T cell repertoires in COVID-19. The method was immunoSEQ multiplex PCR; TCRdb's version includes in-frame clones alone and lacks a portion of them. There are about 72,000 clones in the sample; around 93% occur only once, and 4.8% lies in the top ten. Sequenced sample: peripheral blood. The receptors were gathered from a woman aged 55-70 years with active COVID-19.

The chain employs TRBV15 and TRBJ1-1; D may be TRBD1 (6 bases). V shed 0 bases and J shed 7 bases, with 9 bases lying between them. CDR3 size: 13 residues. Germline CDR1 reads LNHNV; CDR2 reads YYDKDF (reference sequence). The CDR3, as DNA: TGTGCCACCAGCAGAGATCAGGGGTTTGAAGCTTTCTTT. It encodes CATSRDQGFEAFF.

The genes are TRBV27 and TRBJ2-1; the D gene is possibly TRBD1 (6 bases). CDR1 and CDR2 (germline): MNHEY, SMNVEV (reference sequence). V was trimmed by 7 bases and J by 7 bases, leaving 23 bases between them. The CDR3 contains 16 residues. The DNA of the CDR3 is TGTGCCAGCAATAGGGAAGGGGGAAACATAGTGAATGAGCAGTTCTTC. Protein: CASNREGGNIVNEQFF.

The chain carries TRBV27 and TRBJ1-1; D ambiguous. Germline V gene lookup returns CDR1 MNHEY and CDR2 SMNVEV (reference sequence). The ends were cut back, 6 bases at V and 0 bases at J, with 17 bases in the middle. The CDR3 consists of 16 residues. The CDR3 region is CASRLRARGLNTEAFF. The CDR3 coding sequence is TGTGCCAGCAGATTAAGGGCCCGAGGGTTGAACACTGAAGCTTTCTTT.

The chain employs TRBV18 and TRBJ1-3; D is uncertain. Trimming cost V 3 bases and J 1 base, with 10 bases left between them. This CDR3 contains 15 residues. From germline, CDR1 is KGHSH and CDR2 LQKENI. Written as DNA, the CDR3 is TGTGCCAGCTCACCGGACTCGGCATCTGGAAACACCATATATTTT. Its translation: CASSPDSASGNTIYF.

The CDR3 loop reads CAISRGGGTDTQYF. CDR3 DNA: TGTGCCATCAGTCGAGGAGGGGGCACAGATACGCAGTATTTT. The chain recombines TRBV10-3 with TRBJ2-3; a weak D match, TRBD2 (6 bases). The length of the CDR3 is 14 residues. From germline, CDR1 is ENHRY and CDR2 SYGVKD. Deletions cut 5 bases from V and 1 base from J, with 10 bases between.

This chain joins TRBV28 and TRBJ1-2; D might be TRBD1 (5 bases). CDR3 length: 12 residues. Trimming removed 5 bases from V and 5 bases from J, with 9 bases in between. Germline V CDR1 and CDR2: MDHEN, SYDVKM. Here the CDR3 reads CASSTRQYGYTF. CDR3 nucleotides: TGTGCCAGCAGTACCCGACAGTATGGCTACACCTTC.

The V call is TRBV27, the J call TRBJ2-2, with D perhaps matching TRBD2 (7 bases). The CDR3 has 18 residues. V was pared by 3 bases and J by 5 bases, with 22 bases between. Germline CDR1 is MNHEY and CDR2 is SMNVEV (reference sequence). CDR3 loop: CASSLGGDTRVWTGELFF. The CDR3 nucleotides read TGTGCCAGCAGTTTGGGGGGGGACACCAGGGTGTGGACCGGGGAGCTGTTTTTT.

This sequence joins TRBV5-6 and TRBJ2-1, with a tentative D call TRBD1 (5 bases). V was cut by 2 bases and J by 7 bases, with 16 bases left in between. This CDR3 contains 15 residues. Per germline, CDR1 SGHDT and CDR2 YYEEEE. CDR3 residues: CASSFRAGIRNEQFF. CDR3 DNA sequence: TGTGCCAGCAGCTTTCGGGCAGGGATCAGGAATGAGCAGTTCTTC.

The chain couples TRBV3-1 (or the pseudogene TRBV3-2) to TRBJ2-1; 8 nucleotides agree with TRBD1. Germline loops: CDR1 LGHDT, CDR2 YNNKEL (reference sequence). CDR3 size: 16 residues. The junction had 13 bases not matched to a gene; V was cut back by 4 bases and J by 8 bases. The CDR3 sequence: CASSLPGGADIHEQFF. As DNA, the CDR3 is TGTGCCAGCAGCCTTCCAGGGGGCGCGGACATACATGAGCAGTTCTTC.

The chain recombines TRBV7-9 with TRBJ1-1, with D tentatively TRBD1 (6 bases). The CDR3 is made up of 15 amino acids. The germline V and J ends were trimmed by 5 bases and 7 bases, with 20 bases remaining between them. CDR1 and CDR2 from the germline V gene are SEHNR and FQNEAQ (reference sequence). The CDR3 sequence is CASSQQGSYDGEAFF. CDR3 sequence (DNA): TGTGCCAGCAGCCAACAGGGTTCGTATGATGGTGAAGCTTTCTTT.

V usage is TRBV9 and J usage is TRBJ2-1; a weak D match, TRBD1 (6 bases). Trimming pared 4 bases from V and 6 bases from J, leaving 17 bases between. Looked up from germline, CDR1 is SGDLS and CDR2 is YYNGEE. The CDR3 has 15 amino acids. CDR3 bases: TGTGCCAGCAGCATAGGCAGGGGTAGGGTCAATGAGCAGTTCTTC. Protein: CASSIGRGRVNEQFF.

The chain carries TRBV28 and TRBJ2-5; D remains unclear. CDR3 length equals 12 residues. Germline loops: CDR1 MDHEN, CDR2 SYDVKM. V lost 3 bases to trimming and J lost 5 bases, with 7 bases between them. CDR3 sequence: CASSFKEETQYF. The CDR3 DNA reads as TGTGCCAGCAGTTTTAAAGAGGAGACCCAGTACTTC.

V is TRBV7-8 and J is TRBJ2-3, with no clear D. The CDR3 has 12 residues. The V gene's germline CDR1 is SGHVS and CDR2 FQNEAQ. Trimming pared 5 bases from V and 2 bases from J, leaving 5 bases between. In nucleotides, the CDR3 is TGTGCCAGCAGCATCTTCACAGATACGCAGTATTTT. Translated, it gives CASSIFTDTQYF.

The V call is TRBV4-1, the J call TRBJ1-2, with TRBD1 matching 8 bases. The germline V gene has CDR1 MGHRA and CDR2 YSYEKL. The V gene end was trimmed by 0 bases and the J gene end by 1 base; junction bases not matched to a gene: 4. The CDR3 length is 16 residues. CDR3 loop: CASSQDGQGLNYGYTF. The CDR3 nucleotides read TGCGCCAGCAGCCAAGACGGACAGGGTCTTAACTATGGCTACACCTTC.

The V gene is TRBV9, the J gene TRBJ2-7; 9 nucleotides align to TRBD2. CDR3 length: 14 amino acids. Germline CDR1 SGDLS, CDR2 YYNGEE. After removal of 1 base from V and 4 bases from J, the junction contained 3 bases not matched to a gene. The CDR3: CASSVLAGGYEQYF. The CDR3 DNA sequence: TGTGCCAGCAGCGTATTGGCGGGAGGGTACGAGCAGTACTTC. Based on the CDR3 plus reference TRBV9 and TRBJ2-7, the full variable domain is DSGVTQTPKHLITATGQRVTLRCSPRSGDLSVYWYQQSLDQGLQFLIQYYNGEERAKGNILERFSAQQFPDLHSELNLSSLELGDSALYFCASSVLAGGYEQYFGPGTRLTVT.

The chain employs TRBV7-9 and TRBJ2-1, with 10 bases fitting TRBD2. This CDR3 comprises 14 residues. Germline V gives CDR1 SEHNR, CDR2 FQNEAQ (reference sequence). The V and J ends lost 5 bases and 8 bases, in that order; junction bases with no gene match: 6. CDR3 in DNA: TGTGCCAGCAGCGCCGCTAGCGGGAGAGATGAGCAGTTCTTC. The encoded protein is CASSAASGRDEQFF. Looking up the rest from reference TRBV7-9 and TRBJ2-1 gives the full variable domain: DTGVSQNPRHKITKRGQNVTFRCDPISEHNRLYWYRQTLGQGPEFLTYFQNEAQLEKSRLLSDRFSAERPKGSFSTLEIQRTEQGDSAMYLCASSAASGRDEQFFGPGTRLTVL.

The chain is built from TRBV19 and TRBJ2-5, with TRBD1 matching over 7 bases. The trim removed 7 bases at V and 1 base at J, leaving 9 bases unmatched. The germline CDR1 and CDR2 sequences are LNHDA and SQIVND (reference sequence). This CDR3 is built from 15 residues. DNA for the CDR3: TGTGCCAGTATCTCTTCCGGGACAGCCCAAGAGACCCAGTACTTC. Its translation is CASISSGTAQETQYF.

The rearrangement joins TRBV14 to TRBJ2-1; 8 bases map to TRBD2. J gave up 5 bases and V 4 bases, and 7 bases lay outside the gene matches. The CDR3 has 15 residues. CDR1 and CDR2 (germline): SGHDN, FVKESK. The chain's CDR3 is CASSRVSGRHNEQFF. The CDR3 bases are TGTGCCAGCAGCCGGGTCAGCGGGAGACACAATGAGCAGTTCTTC.

This CDR3 is CVRSFWSISAYTDTQYF. For the CDR3, the DNA is TGTGTCAGAAGCTTCTGGTCTATTAGCGCCTACACAGATACGCAGTATTTT. The chain is built from TRBV7-5 and TRBJ2-3; the table gives TRBD2 as D, unverified against the DNA. TRBV7-5 constitutes a pseudogene. The CDR3 runs to 17 residues.

The rearrangement uses TRBV28 and TRBJ1-5; TRBD1 is a possible D gene (5 bases). CDR3 length equals 17 residues. Germline loops: CDR1 MDHEN, CDR2 SYDVKM. V gave up 2 bases and J gave up 5 bases, with 19 bases separating them. Here the CDR3 DNA reads TGTGCCAGCAGTTTAGATTTCTGGGGCAGCCCAGATCAGCCCCAGCATTTT. It yields the protein CASSLDFWGSPDQPQHF.

V and J are TRBV30 and TRBJ1-2; the D is unclear. Germline lookup yields CDR1 GTSNPN and CDR2 SVGIG (reference sequence). CDR3 length: 14 amino acids. The CDR3 DNA is TGTGCATCTAGATGGAATTTCGAGGGAGATGGCTACACCTTC. It codes for CASRWNFEGDGYTF. Supplemented by reference TRBV30 and TRBJ1-2, the full variable domain reads SQTIHQWPATLVQPVGSPLSLECTVEGTSNPNLYWYRQAAGRGLQLLFYSVGIGQISSEVPQNLSASRPQDRQFILSSKKLLLSDSGFYLCASRWNFEGDGYTFGSGTRLTVV.

J is TRBJ2-1 and V is TRBV5-8, with D possibly matching TRBD2 (5 bases). CDR1 is SGHTS and CDR2 is YDEGEE in the germline V gene. With 5 bases removed from V and 8 bases from J, the gap between germline ends came to 20 bases. This CDR3 comprises 15 residues. The CDR3 is CASRLDRSMRDEQFF. CDR3 in DNA: TGTGCCAGCAGACTGGACCGATCAATGCGGGATGAGCAGTTCTTC.

Here the CDR3 DNA reads TGTGCCAGCAGTTTATGGAGGATCCTGAACACTGAAGCTTTCTTT. Encoded protein: CASSLWRILNTEAFF. V and J are TRBV28 and TRBJ1-1; D remains ambiguous. Germline V gene lookup returns CDR1 MDHEN and CDR2 SYDVKM. The CDR3 runs to 15 residues. V was shortened by 0 bases and J by 0 bases, with 8 bases between the two germline ends.

V and J are TRBV6-5 and TRBJ1-6; D is unresolved. The V gene lost 2 bases and the J gene lost 13 bases, with 12 bases spanning the gap. The length of the CDR3 is 13 residues. The germline V gene encodes CDR1 MNHEY and CDR2 SVGAGI. This CDR3 reads CASSYDPVRPLHF. The DNA of the CDR3 is TGTGCCAGCAGTTACGACCCCGTGAGGCCCCTCCACTTT.

This clone was detected only once. The chain carries TRBV11-3 and TRBJ1-1; D is perhaps TRBD1 (6 bases). CDR1 is SGHNT, CDR2 YENEEA, per germline. V was shortened by 1 base and J by 3 bases, with 24 bases between the two germline ends. This CDR3 is built from 19 residues. DNA of the CDR3: TGTGCCAGCAGCTTAGGGGGCGGCAGAGGGGGTTTGTCCGACACTGAAGCTTTCTTT. This encodes CASSLGGGRGGLSDTEAFF. Using reference TRBV11-3 and TRBJ1-1 for the parts outside the CDR3, the full variable domain is EAGVVQSPRYKIIEKKQPVAFWCNPISGHNTLYWYLQNLGQGPELLIRYENEEAVDDSQLPKDRFSAERLKGVDSTLKIQPAELGDSAVYLCASSLGGGRGGLSDTEAFFGQGTRLTVV.

The chain combines TRBV24-1 with TRBJ2-1, with 13 positions matching TRBD2. From germline, CDR1 is KGHDR and CDR2 SFDVKD. The CDR3 loop spans 18 amino acids. V shed 5 bases and J 6 bases; nucleotides not matched to a gene: 12. The CDR3 protein is CATSARIGTSGISNEQFF. The CDR3 coding sequence is TGTGCCACCAGTGCTCGAATCGGGACTAGCGGGATATCCAATGAGCAGTTCTTC.

The chain has TRBV2 and TRBJ1-2; 9 positions match TRBD1. Trimming at V came to 3 bases and at J to 8 bases, leaving 10 bases not matched to a gene. Germline loops: CDR1 SNHLY, CDR2 FYNNEI. The CDR3 totals 15 residues. CDR3 sequence (DNA): TGTGCCAGCAGTGATGCCGACAGGGGGTACGGCGGCTACACCTTC. It yields the protein CASSDADRGYGGYTF.

The gene calls are TRBV30 and TRBJ2-7; weak D call: TRBD2 (6 bases). The length of the CDR3 is 14 residues. Germline loops: CDR1 GTSNPN, CDR2 SVGIG (reference sequence). V gave up 3 bases and J gave up 2 bases, with 14 bases separating them. CDR3 protein: CAWSWGGETYEQYF. For the CDR3, the DNA is TGTGCCTGGAGCTGGGGCGGGGAAACCTACGAGCAGTACTTC.

The table lists this clone with a count of one. The chain is built from TRBV3-1 (or the pseudogene TRBV3-2) and TRBJ2-3; 11 bases are shared with TRBD2. The CDR3 spans 16 residues. Trimming took 3 bases from V and 5 from J; bases not matched to a gene: 7. Germline lookup yields CDR1 LGHDT and CDR2 YNNKEL (reference sequence). The CDR3: CASSQIAGGRGDTQYF. In DNA, the CDR3 is TGTGCCAGCAGCCAGATAGCGGGAGGGCGGGGAGATACGCAGTATTTT.

The rearrangement joins TRBV19 to TRBJ2-1, with D uncertain. The CDR3 is 15 amino acids. Germline V gene sequence: CDR1 LNHDA, CDR2 SQIVND (reference sequence). The V gene lost 6 bases and the J gene lost 0 bases, with 12 bases spanning the gap. CDR3 sequence reads: CASRRGLGSYNEQFF. In DNA, the CDR3 is TGTGCCAGTAGACGAGGCTTGGGCTCCTACAATGAGCAGTTCTTC.

The J gene is TRBJ2-7, the V gene TRBV15, with 9 nucleotides matching TRBD2. This CDR3 region has 18 residues. Germline loops: CDR1 LNHNV, CDR2 YYDKDF (reference sequence). Trimming removed 0 bases from V and 2 bases from J; junction bases left unmatched: 11. The CDR3 protein is CATSRDSGRLAGAYEQYF. DNA for the CDR3: TGTGCCACCAGCAGAGATAGCGGGAGACTGGCTGGCGCCTACGAGCAGTACTTC.

The gene calls are TRBV11-2 and TRBJ1-6, with 7 nucleotides matching TRBD1. V shed 5 bases, J shed 5 bases, and the junction held 6 bases outside the gene matches. CDR3 length: 15 amino acids. The V gene's germline CDR1 is SGHAT and CDR2 FQNNGV. The CDR3 loop reads CASSATGQHNSPLHF. The CDR3 nucleotides are TGTGCCAGCAGCGCGACGGGACAGCATAATTCACCCCTCCACTTT.